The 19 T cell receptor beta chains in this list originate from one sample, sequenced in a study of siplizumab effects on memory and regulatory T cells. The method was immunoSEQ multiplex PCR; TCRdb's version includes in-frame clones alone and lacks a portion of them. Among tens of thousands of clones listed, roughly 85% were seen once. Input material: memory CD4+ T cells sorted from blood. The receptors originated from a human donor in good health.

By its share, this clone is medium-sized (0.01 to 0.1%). The CDR3 is CATSTRQTLNEQFF. The CDR3 nucleotides are TGTGCCACCAGCACCCGACAGACTCTCAATGAGCAGTTCTTC. The gene calls are TRBV15 and TRBJ2-1, with TRBD1 as a possible D gene (5 bases). Germline V gene lookup returns CDR1 LNHNV and CDR2 YYDKDF (reference sequence). The CDR3 covers 14 residues. Trimming took 4 bases from V and 6 from J, leaving 13 bases between them.

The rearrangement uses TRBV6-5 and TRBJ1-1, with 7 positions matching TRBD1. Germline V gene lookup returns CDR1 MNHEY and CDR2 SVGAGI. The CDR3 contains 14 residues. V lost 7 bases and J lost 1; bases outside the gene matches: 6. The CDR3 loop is CASNRDRANTEAFF. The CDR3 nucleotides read TGTGCCAGCAATCGAGACAGGGCGAACACTGAAGCTTTCTTT.

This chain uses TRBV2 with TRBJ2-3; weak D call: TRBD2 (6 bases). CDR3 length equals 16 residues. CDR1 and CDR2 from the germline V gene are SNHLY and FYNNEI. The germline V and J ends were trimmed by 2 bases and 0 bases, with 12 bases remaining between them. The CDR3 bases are TGTGCCAGCAGTGAACGGGCTAGCGTTAGCACAGATACGCAGTATTTT. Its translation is CASSERASVSTDTQYF.

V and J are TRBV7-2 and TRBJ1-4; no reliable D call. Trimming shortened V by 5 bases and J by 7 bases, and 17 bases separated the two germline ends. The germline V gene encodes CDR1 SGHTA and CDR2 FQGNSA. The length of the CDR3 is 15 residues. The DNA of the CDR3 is TGTGCCAGCAGCGGGCAGTCGTTGGGGTCTGAAAAACTGTTTTTT. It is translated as CASSGQSLGSEKLFF.

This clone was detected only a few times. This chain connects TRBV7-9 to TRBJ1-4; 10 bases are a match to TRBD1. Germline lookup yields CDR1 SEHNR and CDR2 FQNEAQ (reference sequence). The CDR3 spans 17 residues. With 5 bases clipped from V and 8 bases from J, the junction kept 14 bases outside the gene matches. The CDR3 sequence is CASSGEKRDRGVEKLFF. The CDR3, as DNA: TGTGCCAGCAGCGGTGAGAAGAGGGACAGGGGAGTCGAAAAACTGTTTTTT.

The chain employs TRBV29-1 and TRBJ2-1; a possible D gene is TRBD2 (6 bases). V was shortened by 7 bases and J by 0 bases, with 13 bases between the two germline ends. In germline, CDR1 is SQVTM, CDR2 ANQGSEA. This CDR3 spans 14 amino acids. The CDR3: CSADQGGSYNEQFF. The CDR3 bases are TGCAGCGCAGATCAGGGAGGCTCCTACAATGAGCAGTTCTTC.

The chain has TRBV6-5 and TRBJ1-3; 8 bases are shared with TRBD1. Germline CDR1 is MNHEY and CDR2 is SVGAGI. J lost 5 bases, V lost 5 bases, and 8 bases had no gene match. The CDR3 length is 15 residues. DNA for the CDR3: TGTGCCAGCAGTCAGGGGGCTGTCGGTCGAAACACCATATATTTT. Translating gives CASSQGAVGRNTIYF.

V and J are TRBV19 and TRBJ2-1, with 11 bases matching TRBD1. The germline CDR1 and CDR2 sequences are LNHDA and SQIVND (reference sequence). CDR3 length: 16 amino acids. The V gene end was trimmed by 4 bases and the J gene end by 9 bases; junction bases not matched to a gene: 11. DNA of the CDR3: TGTGCCAGTAGTACCCAGAGGACAGGGGGCATCGGTGAGCAGTTCTTC. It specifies CASSTQRTGGIGEQFF. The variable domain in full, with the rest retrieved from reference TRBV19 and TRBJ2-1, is DGGITQSPKYLFRKEGQNVTLSCEQNLNHDAMYWYRQDPGQGLRLIYYSQIVNDFQKGDIAEGYSVSREKKESFPLTVTSAQKNPTAFYLCASSTQRTGGIGEQFFGPGTRLTVL.

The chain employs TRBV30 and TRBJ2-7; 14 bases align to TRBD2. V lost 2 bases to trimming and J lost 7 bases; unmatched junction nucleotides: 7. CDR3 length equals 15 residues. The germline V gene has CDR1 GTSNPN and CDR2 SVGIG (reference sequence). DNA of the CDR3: TGTGCCTGGAGTAGCGGACTAGCGGGAGGAGGAGAGCAGTACTTC. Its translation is CAWSSGLAGGGEQYF.

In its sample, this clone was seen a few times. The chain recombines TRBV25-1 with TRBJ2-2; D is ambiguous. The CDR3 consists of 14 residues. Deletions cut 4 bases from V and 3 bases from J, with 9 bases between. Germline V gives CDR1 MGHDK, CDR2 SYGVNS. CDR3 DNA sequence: TGTGCCAGCAGTGCCAGGTTTTACACCGGGGAGCTGTTTTTT. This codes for CASSARFYTGELFF.

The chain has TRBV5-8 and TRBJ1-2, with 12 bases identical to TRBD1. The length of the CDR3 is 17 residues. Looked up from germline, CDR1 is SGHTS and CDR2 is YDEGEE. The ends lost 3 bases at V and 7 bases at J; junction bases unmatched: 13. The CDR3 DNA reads TGTGCCAGCAGCTCCGAACCCCGGGACAGGGGGCTTCGTGGCTACACCTTC. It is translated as CASSSEPRDRGLRGYTF.

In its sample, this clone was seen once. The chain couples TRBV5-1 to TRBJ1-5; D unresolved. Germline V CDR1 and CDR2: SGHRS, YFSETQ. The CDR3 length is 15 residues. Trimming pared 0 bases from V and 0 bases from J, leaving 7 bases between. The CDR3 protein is CASSLDSISNQPQHF. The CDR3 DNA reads TGCGCCAGCAGCTTGGACAGTATTAGCAATCAGCCCCAGCATTTT. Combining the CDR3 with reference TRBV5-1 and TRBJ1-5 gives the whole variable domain KAGVTQTPRYLIKTRGQQVTLSCSPISGHRSVSWYQQTPGQGLQFLFEYFSETQRNKGNFPGRFSGRQFSNSRSEMNVSTLELGDSALYLCASSLDSISNQPQHFGDGTRLSIL.

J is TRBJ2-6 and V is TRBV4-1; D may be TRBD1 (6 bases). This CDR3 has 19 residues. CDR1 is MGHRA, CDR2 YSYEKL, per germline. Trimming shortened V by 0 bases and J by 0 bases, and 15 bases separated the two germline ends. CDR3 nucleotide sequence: TGCGCCAGCAGCCAAGAGGGACACCACAGCTACTCTGGGGCCAACGTCCTGACTTTC. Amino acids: CASSQEGHHSYSGANVLTF.

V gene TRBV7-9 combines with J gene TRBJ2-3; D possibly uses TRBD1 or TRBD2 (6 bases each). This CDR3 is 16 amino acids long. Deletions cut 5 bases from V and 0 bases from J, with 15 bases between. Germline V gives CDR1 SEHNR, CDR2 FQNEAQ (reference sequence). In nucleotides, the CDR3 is TGTGCCAGCAGCCCGGAGGGGGGCTTTAGCACAGATACGCAGTATTTT. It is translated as CASSPEGGFSTDTQYF.

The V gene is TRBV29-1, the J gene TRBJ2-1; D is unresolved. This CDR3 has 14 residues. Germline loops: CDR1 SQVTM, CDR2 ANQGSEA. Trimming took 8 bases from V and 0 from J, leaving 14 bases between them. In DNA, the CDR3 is TGCAGCCTGGGAACTTCGAGCTCCTACAATGAGCAGTTCTTC. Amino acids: CSLGTSSSYNEQFF.

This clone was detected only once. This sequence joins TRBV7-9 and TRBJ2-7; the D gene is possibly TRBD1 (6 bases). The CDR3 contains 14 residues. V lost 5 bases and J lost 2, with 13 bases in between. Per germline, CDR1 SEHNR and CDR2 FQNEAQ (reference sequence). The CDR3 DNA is TGTGCCAGCAGCCCCTCGGGACATACCTACGAGCAGTACTTC. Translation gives CASSPSGHTYEQYF. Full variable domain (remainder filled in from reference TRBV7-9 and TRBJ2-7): DTGVSQNPRHKITKRGQNVTFRCDPISEHNRLYWYRQTLGQGPEFLTYFQNEAQLEKSRLLSDRFSAERPKGSFSTLEIQRTEQGDSAMYLCASSPSGHTYEQYFGPGTRLTVT.

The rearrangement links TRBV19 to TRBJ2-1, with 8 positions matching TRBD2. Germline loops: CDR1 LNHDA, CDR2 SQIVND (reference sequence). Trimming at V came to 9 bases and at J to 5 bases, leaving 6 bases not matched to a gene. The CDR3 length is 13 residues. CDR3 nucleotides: TGTGCCAGCAGGACTAGCCAGGACAATGAGCAGTTCTTC. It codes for CASRTSQDNEQFF.

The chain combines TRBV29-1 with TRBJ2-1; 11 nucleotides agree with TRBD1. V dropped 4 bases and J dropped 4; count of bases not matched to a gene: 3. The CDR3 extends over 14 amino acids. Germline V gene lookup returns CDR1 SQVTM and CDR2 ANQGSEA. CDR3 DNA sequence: TGCAGCGTTGTGGGACAGGGGGTGTACAATGAGCAGTTCTTC. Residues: CSVVGQGVYNEQFF.

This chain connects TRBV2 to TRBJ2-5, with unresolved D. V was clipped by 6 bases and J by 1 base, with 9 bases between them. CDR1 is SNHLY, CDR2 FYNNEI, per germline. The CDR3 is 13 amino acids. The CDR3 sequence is CASSLSVQETQYF. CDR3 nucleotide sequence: TGTGCCAGCAGCTTATCAGTCCAAGAGACCCAGTACTTC.